The 17 T cell receptor beta chains in this list originate from one sample, sequenced in a study of T-cell memory formation after mild COVID-19. TCRdb reanalysed the 5' RACE reads using MiXCR and keeps one entry per CDR3 protein. The top ten clones hold roughly a fifth of a sample with a few hundred thousand distinct CDR3 sequences, 20% to 25% of them seen once. Sequenced sample: PBMCs or a T cell subset sorted from them (not recorded which). These TCRs come from a man between 18 and 29 years old who had mild COVID-19 (a few samples of this study predate the infection). Cell type and time point are not known.

V is TRBV27 and J is TRBJ2-2; 11 nucleotides align to TRBD2. V shed 3 bases, J shed 2 bases, and the junction held 2 bases outside the gene matches. The length of the CDR3 is 16 residues. Per germline, CDR1 MNHEY and CDR2 SMNVEV (reference sequence). Here the CDR3 DNA reads TGTGCCAGCAGTTTTCTAGCGGGGGGAAACACCGGGGAGCTGTTTTTT. Protein sequence: CASSFLAGGNTGELFF.

Only a few counts were recorded for this clonotype. The chain employs TRBV24-1 and TRBJ2-1; the match to TRBD1 covers 7 bases. The ends lost 3 bases at V and 8 bases at J; junction bases unmatched: 9. Germline V lookup: CDR1 KGHDR, CDR2 SFDVKD. This CDR3 region has 15 residues. The CDR3 nucleotides are TGTGCCACCAGTGATCCTGGGACAGCAGGCGATGAGCAGTTCTTC. Protein sequence: CATSDPGTAGDEQFF.

The chain couples TRBV7-7 to TRBJ2-1, with D perhaps matching TRBD1 (6 bases). Germline V gene data show CDR1 as SSHAT and CDR2 as FNYEAQ (reference sequence). The CDR3 loop spans 13 amino acids. V was trimmed by 5 bases and J by 7 bases, leaving 12 bases between them. The CDR3 coding sequence is TGTGCCAGCAGCCCCACAGGGCCGAATGAGCAGTTCTTC. This sequence encodes CASSPTGPNEQFF. Variable domain in full (rest from reference TRBV7-7 and TRBJ2-1): GAGVSQSPRYKVTKRGQDVTLRCDPISSHATLYWYQQALGQGPEFLTYFNYEAQPDKSGLPSDRFSAERPEGSISTLTIQRTEQRDSAMYRCASSPTGPNEQFFGPGTRLTVL.

This clonotype appeared a few times. The gene calls are TRBV24-1 and TRBJ2-1; D gene unclear. Germline V gene data show CDR1 as KGHDR and CDR2 as SFDVKD. Between the trimmed V and J ends, which lost 4 bases and 1 base, there was a span of 13 bases. The CDR3 consists of 16 residues. In DNA form, the CDR3 reads TGTGCCACCAGTGAAAGTGCCAATCCTTCCTACAATGAGCAGTTCTTC. This sequence encodes CATSESANPSYNEQFF.

The chain is built from TRBV29-1 and TRBJ1-2; D gene ambiguous. The V gene's germline CDR1 is SQVTM and CDR2 ANQGSEA. The CDR3 sequence is 13 residues long. V dropped 2 bases and J dropped 1 base, with 8 bases sitting between them. The CDR3 loop is CSVEHLLNYGYTF. The CDR3 nucleotides read TGCAGCGTTGAACACCTTCTTAACTATGGCTACACCTTC.

V is TRBV29-1 and J is TRBJ2-7; D is tentatively TRBD1 or TRBD2 (5 bases each). The germline V gene has CDR1 SQVTM and CDR2 ANQGSEA. The ends were cut back, 2 bases at V and 2 bases at J, with 19 bases in the middle. CDR3 size: 16 residues. CDR3 protein: CSVEMTAVEGTYEQYV. The DNA of the CDR3 is TGCAGCGTTGAAATGACAGCAGTTGAGGGGACCTACGAGCAGTACGTC.

This clonotype was counted between two and nine times. For the CDR3, the DNA is TGTGCCAGCAGCAAAGACAGGGGCCAAAACAATGAGCAGTTCTTC. Amino acids: CASSKDRGQNNEQFF. The J gene is TRBJ2-1, the V gene TRBV5-4, with 8 positions matching TRBD1. Germline CDR1 is SGHNT and CDR2 is YYREEE (reference sequence). CDR3 length: 15 residues. V shed 4 bases, J shed 5 bases, and the junction held 8 bases outside the gene matches.

This clonotype has just a few counts. The chain is built from TRBV4-3 and TRBJ2-2, with D possibly being TRBD1 (5 bases). Trimming took 4 bases from V and 2 from J, leaving 11 bases between them. There are 15 residues in the CDR3. Germline V CDR1 and CDR2: LGHNA, YSLEER. CDR3 in DNA: TGCGCCAGCAGCCCCCGACAGTTAAACACCGGGGAGCTGTTTTTT. Its translation is CASSPRQLNTGELFF.

This clonotype was counted only a few times. The genes are TRBV20-1 and TRBJ2-3; 9 nucleotides match TRBD2. This CDR3 spans 13 amino acids. Germline CDR1 and CDR2: DFQATT and SNEGSKA (reference sequence). The trim removed 3 bases at V and 6 bases at J, leaving 4 bases unmatched. This CDR3 reads CSARAGGPDTQYF. As DNA, the CDR3 is TGCAGTGCTAGGGCGGGGGGGCCGGATACGCAGTATTTT.

This clonotype showed up many times. The chain combines TRBV7-8 with TRBJ2-3; 7 bases are shared with TRBD1. CDR1 and CDR2 (germline): SGHVS, FQNEAQ. The trim removed 2 bases at V and 4 bases at J, leaving 3 bases unmatched. The CDR3 consists of 14 residues. The CDR3 protein is CASSLSTGADTQYF. In DNA form, the CDR3 reads TGTGCCAGCAGCTTATCAACAGGGGCAGATACGCAGTATTTT.

The gene calls are TRBV10-3 and TRBJ2-3; D tentatively reads TRBD1 or TRBD2 (5 bases each). Trimming stripped 4 bases from V and 3 bases from J, with 11 bases between. In germline, CDR1 is ENHRY, CDR2 SYGVKD. The CDR3 runs 14 residues. The CDR3 sequence: CAISARENTDTQYF. The CDR3 bases are TGTGCCATCAGTGCCAGGGAGAATACAGATACGCAGTATTTT.

This clonotype was seen a few times. This chain links TRBV12-3 or TRBV12-4 with TRBJ1-4; D ambiguous. V was shortened by 6 bases and J by 8 bases, with 13 bases between the two germline ends. The CDR3 is made up of 13 amino acids. The CDR3 sequence is CASSNLPGEKLFF. Written as DNA, the CDR3 is TGTGCCAGCAGCAACCTCCCGGGAGAAAAACTGTTTTTT.

This chain connects TRBV6-2 or TRBV6-3 to TRBJ2-7; tentative D call: TRBD2 (6 bases). Trimming removed 10 bases from V and 2 bases from J, with 15 bases in between. The CDR3 consists of 13 residues. CDR1 MNHEY and CDR2 SVGEGT come from the germline V gene. The CDR3 protein is CATRGEATYEQYV. CDR3 DNA sequence: TGTGCCACCCGCGGGGAGGCCACCTACGAGCAGTACGTC.

This clonotype was counted only a few times. The chain combines TRBV20-1 with TRBJ2-4; 9 bases are a match to TRBD1. CDR1 is DFQATT, CDR2 SNEGSKA, per germline (reference sequence). There are 14 residues in the CDR3. Unmatched junction bases numbered 7, after V lost 2 bases and J lost 8 bases. For the CDR3, the DNA is TGCAGTGCTAGACTTTCGGGGACAGGGCACATTCAGTACTTC. Its translation: CSARLSGTGHIQYF.

The chain couples TRBV6-5 to TRBJ2-3; D is perhaps TRBD1 (7 bases). The CDR3 extends over 16 amino acids. Trimming removed 8 bases from V and 2 bases from J, with 20 bases in between. Germline CDR1 and CDR2: MNHEY and SVGAGI. The CDR3 nucleotides are TGTGCCAGCCTCCGCAGGGGGGCAAGCCCCACAGATACGCAGTATTTT. This translates into CASLRRGASPTDTQYF.

V usage is TRBV18 and J usage is TRBJ1-2; D is undetermined. Per germline, CDR1 KGHSH and CDR2 LQKENI. The ends were cut back, 0 bases at V and 4 bases at J, with 15 bases in the middle. This CDR3 is 16 amino acids long. Written as DNA, the CDR3 is TGTGCCAGCTCACCACCGGGGATAAAAGGACCCTATGGCTACACCTTC. This translates into CASSPPGIKGPYGYTF.

This clonotype has just a few counts. The chain joins TRBV2 to TRBJ1-1; no clear D gene. V lost 2 bases and J lost 7, with 5 bases in between. CDR3 size: 11 residues. In germline, CDR1 is SNHLY, CDR2 FYNNEI. This CDR3 is CASSERGEAFF. DNA of the CDR3: TGTGCCAGCAGTGAACGGGGTGAAGCTTTCTTT.